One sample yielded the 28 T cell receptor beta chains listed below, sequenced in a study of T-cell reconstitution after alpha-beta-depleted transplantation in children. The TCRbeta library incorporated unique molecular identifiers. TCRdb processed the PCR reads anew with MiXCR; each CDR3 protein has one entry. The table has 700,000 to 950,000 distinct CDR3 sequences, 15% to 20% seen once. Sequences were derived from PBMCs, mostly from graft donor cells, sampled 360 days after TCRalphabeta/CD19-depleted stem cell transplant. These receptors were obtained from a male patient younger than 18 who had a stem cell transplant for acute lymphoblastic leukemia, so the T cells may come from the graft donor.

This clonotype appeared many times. For the CDR3, the DNA is TGCGCCAGCAGCTTAAAAGCAACTAATGAAAAACTGTTTTTT. It translates to CASSLKATNEKLFF. J is TRBJ1-4 and V is TRBV5-1; no definite D call. CDR3 size: 14 residues. The germline V and J ends were trimmed by 2 bases and 0 bases, with 5 bases remaining between them. Germline lookup yields CDR1 SGHRS and CDR2 YFSETQ.

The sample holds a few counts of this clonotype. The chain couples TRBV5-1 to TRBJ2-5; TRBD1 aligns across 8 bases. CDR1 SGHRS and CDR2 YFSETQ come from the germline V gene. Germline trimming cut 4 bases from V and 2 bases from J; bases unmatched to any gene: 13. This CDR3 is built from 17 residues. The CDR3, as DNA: TGCGCCAGCAGCGGCCGCGACAGGGGAATAGGGCAAGAGACCCAGTACTTC. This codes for CASSGRDRGIGQETQYF.

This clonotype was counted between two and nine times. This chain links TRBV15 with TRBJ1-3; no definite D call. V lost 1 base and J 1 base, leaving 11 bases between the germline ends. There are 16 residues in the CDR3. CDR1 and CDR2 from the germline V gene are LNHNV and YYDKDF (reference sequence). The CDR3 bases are TGTGCCACCAGCAGAGTCACTTTCGTATCTGGAAACACCATATATTTT. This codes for CATSRVTFVSGNTIYF.

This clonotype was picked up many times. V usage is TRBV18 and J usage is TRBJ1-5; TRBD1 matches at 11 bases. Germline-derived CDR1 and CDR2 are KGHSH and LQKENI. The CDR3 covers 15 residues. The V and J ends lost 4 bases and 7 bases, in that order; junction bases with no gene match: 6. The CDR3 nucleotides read TGTGCCAGCTCACGGGGGACAGGGGGAGGCCAGCCCCAGCATTTT. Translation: CASSRGTGGGQPQHF.

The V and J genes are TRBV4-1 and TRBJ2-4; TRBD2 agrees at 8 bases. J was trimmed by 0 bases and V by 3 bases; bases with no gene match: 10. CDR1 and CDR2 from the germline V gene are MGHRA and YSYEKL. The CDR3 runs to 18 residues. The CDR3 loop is CASSQGGKAGVAKNIQYF. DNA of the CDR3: TGCGCCAGCAGCCAGGGGGGAAAAGCGGGGGTAGCCAAAAACATTCAGTACTTC.

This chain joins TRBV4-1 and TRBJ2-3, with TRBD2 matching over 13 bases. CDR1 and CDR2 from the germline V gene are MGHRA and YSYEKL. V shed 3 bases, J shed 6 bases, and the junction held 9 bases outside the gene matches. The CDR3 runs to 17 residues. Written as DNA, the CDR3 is TGCGCCAGCAGCCATAGAGGACTAGCGGGAGTAGGGGATACGCAGTATTTT. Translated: CASSHRGLAGVGDTQYF.

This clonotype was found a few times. The CDR3: CASSQPDPTNYGYTF. The CDR3 bases are TGTGCCAGCAGCCAACCGGACCCCACTAACTATGGCTACACCTTC. The V call is TRBV4-2, the J call TRBJ1-2; D gene uncertain. The CDR3 loop spans 15 amino acids. The V and J ends lost 2 bases and 0 bases respectively, with 10 bases between them. Germline values: CDR1 LGHNA, CDR2 YNFKEQ.

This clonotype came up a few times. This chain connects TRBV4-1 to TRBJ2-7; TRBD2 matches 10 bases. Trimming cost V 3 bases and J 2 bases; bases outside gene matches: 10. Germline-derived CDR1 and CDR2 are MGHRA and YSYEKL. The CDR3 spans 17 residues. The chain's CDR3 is CASSQLAGVRVAYEQYF. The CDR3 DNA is TGCGCCAGCAGCCAGCTAGCGGGAGTACGCGTGGCCTACGAGCAGTACTTC.

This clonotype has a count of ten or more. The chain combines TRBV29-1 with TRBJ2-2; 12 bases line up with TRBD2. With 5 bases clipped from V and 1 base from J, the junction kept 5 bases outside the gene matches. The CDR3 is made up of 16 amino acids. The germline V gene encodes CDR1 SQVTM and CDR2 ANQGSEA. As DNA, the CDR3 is TGCAGCGTTAGACTAGCGGGAGAGGAGAACACCGGGGAGCTGTTTTTT. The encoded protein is CSVRLAGEENTGELFF.

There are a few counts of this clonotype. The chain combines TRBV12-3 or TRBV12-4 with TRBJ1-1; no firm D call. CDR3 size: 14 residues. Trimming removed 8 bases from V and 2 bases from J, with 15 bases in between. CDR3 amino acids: CASFPWATNTEAFF. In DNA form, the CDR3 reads TGTGCCAGCTTTCCCTGGGCCACTAACACTGAAGCTTTCTTT.

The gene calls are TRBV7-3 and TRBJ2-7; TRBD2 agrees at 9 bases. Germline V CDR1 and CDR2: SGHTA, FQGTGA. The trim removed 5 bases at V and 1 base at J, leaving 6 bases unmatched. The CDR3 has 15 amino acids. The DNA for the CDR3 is TGTGCCAGCAGCCCCGGACTAGCGAATTCCTACGAGCAGTACTTC. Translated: CASSPGLANSYEQYF.

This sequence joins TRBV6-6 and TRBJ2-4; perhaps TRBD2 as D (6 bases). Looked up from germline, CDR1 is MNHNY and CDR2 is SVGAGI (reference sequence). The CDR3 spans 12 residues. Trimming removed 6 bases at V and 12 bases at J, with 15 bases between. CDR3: CASRTSGGGQYF. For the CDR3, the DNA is TGTGCCAGCAGAACCTCCGGGGGAGGTCAGTACTTC.

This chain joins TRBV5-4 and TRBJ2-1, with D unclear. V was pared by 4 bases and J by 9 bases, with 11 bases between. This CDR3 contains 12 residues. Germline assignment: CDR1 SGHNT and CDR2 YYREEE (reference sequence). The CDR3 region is CASSGIAIEQFF. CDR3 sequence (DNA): TGTGCCAGCAGCGGGATAGCTATTGAGCAGTTCTTC.

Here the CDR3 DNA reads TGTGCCAGCAGCTTGGTCCAGGCGGATGGGGAGCTGTTTTTT. It specifies CASSLVQADGELFF. The chain carries TRBV5-6 and TRBJ2-2; D is unclear. The CDR3 totals 14 residues. From germline, CDR1 is SGHDT and CDR2 YYEEEE. Trimming took 0 bases from V and 8 from J, leaving 11 bases between them.

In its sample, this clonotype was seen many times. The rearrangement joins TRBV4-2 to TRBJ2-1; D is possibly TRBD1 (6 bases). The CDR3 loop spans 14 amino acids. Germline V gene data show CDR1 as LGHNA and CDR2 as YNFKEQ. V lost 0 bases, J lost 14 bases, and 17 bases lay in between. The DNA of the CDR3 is TGTGCCAGCAGCCAAGATCCGAACGAGGGGGTGAAGTTCTTC. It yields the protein CASSQDPNEGVKFF.

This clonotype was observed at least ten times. CDR3 in amino acids: CASSRRGEVQPQHF. DNA for the CDR3: TGTGCCAGCAGTCGTCGGGGGGAGGTTCAGCCCCAGCATTTT. V gene TRBV5-5 combines with J gene TRBJ1-5, with D possibly TRBD1 on 5 matching bases. The CDR3 loop spans 14 amino acids. V was shortened by 5 bases and J by 6 bases, with 15 bases between the two germline ends. From germline, CDR1 is SGHKS and CDR2 YYEKEE (reference sequence).

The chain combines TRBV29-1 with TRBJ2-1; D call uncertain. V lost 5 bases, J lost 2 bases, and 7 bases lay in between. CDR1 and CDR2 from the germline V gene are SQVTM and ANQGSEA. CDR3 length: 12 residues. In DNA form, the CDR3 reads TGCAGCGTTAATTCGGCCTACAATGAGCAGTTCTTC. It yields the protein CSVNSAYNEQFF.

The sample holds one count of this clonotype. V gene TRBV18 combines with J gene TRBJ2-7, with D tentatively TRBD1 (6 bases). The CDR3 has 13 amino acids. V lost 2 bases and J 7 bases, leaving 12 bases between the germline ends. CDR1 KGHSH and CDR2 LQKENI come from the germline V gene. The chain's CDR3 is CASSPTGSREQYF. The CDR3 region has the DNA TGTGCCAGCTCACCAACAGGGTCGAGGGAGCAGTACTTC.

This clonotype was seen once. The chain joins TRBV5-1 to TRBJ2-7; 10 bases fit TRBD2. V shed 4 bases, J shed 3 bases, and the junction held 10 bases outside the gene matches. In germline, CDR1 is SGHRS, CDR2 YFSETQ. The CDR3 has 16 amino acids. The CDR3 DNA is TGCGCCAGCAGCGGACTAGCGGTCCAGAGAGGCTACGAGCAGTACTTC. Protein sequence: CASSGLAVQRGYEQYF.

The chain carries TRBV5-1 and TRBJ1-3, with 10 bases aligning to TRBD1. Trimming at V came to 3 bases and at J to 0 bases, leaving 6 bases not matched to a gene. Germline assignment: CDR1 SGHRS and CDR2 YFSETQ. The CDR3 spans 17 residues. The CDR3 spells CASSSHRDRGSGNTIYF. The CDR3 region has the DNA TGCGCCAGCAGCTCGCACCGGGACAGGGGCTCTGGAAACACCATATATTTT.

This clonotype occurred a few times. CDR3 loop: CASSLDRTGYHGYTF. The CDR3 bases are TGTGCCAGCAGCTTAGATAGGACAGGGTACCATGGCTACACCTTC. The V gene is TRBV7-8, the J gene TRBJ1-2, with 8 bases that match TRBD1. With 1 base clipped from V and 6 bases from J, the junction kept 7 bases outside the gene matches. Germline V lookup: CDR1 SGHVS, CDR2 FQNEAQ. The CDR3 is 15 amino acids.

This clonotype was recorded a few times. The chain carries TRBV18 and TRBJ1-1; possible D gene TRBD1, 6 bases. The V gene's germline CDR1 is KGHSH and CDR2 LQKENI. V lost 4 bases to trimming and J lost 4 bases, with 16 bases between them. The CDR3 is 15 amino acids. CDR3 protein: CASSQRTGSGTEAFF. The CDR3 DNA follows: TGTGCCAGCTCACAACGTACAGGGAGCGGCACTGAAGCTTTCTTT.

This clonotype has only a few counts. The CDR3 nucleotides are TGTGCCAGCAGACCGGGACAGGGCAACAATGAGCAGTTCTTC. Translated, it gives CASRPGQGNNEQFF. This rearrangement joins TRBV6-2 or TRBV6-3 to TRBJ2-1; 9 bases are shared with TRBD1. The length of the CDR3 is 14 residues. V gave up 6 bases and J gave up 5 bases; unmatched junction bases: 5. Germline CDR1 is MNHEY and CDR2 is SVGEGT.

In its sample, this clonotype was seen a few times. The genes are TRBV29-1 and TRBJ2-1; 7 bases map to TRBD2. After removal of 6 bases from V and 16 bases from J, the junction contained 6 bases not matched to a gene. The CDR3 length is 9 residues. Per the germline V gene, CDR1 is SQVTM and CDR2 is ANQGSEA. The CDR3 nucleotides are TGCAGCGTCGCGGGAGAGGGTTTCTTC. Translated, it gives CSVAGEGFF.

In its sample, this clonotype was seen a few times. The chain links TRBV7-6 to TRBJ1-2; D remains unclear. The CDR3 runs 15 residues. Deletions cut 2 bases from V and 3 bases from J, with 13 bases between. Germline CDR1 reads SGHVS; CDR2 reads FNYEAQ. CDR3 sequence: CASSLIKGRDYGYTF. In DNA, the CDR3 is TGTGCCAGCAGCTTAATTAAGGGCCGCGACTATGGCTACACCTTC.

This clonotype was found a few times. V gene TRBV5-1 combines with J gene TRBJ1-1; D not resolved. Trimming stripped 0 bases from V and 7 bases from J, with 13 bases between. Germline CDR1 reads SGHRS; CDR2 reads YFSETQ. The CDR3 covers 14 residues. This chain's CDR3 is CASSLGPRKDEAFF. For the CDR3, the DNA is TGCGCCAGCAGCTTGGGTCCGAGGAAGGATGAAGCTTTCTTT.

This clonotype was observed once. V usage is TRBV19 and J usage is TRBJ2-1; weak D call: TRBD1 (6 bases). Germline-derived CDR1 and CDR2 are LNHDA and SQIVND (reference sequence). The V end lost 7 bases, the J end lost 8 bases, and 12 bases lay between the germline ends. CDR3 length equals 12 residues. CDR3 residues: CASNDRWHEQFF. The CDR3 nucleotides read TGTGCCAGTAACGACAGGTGGCATGAGCAGTTCTTC.

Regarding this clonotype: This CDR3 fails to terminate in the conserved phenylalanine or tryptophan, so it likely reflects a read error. The chain's CDR3 is CSATHRGRGYYHEQYY. For the CDR3, the DNA is TGCAGTGCTACCCATCGGGGGAGGGGTTATTATCACGAGCAGTACTAC. The chain carries TRBV20-1 and TRBJ2-7; 7 bases match TRBD2. J gave up 5 bases and V 4 bases, and 17 bases lay outside the gene matches. Germline V gives CDR1 DFQATT, CDR2 SNEGSKA (reference sequence). CDR3 length: 16 amino acids.